The clone carrying this T cell receptor (beta chain) was detected ten times or more. What it recognizes is unknown. Germline V gene data show CDR1 as MNHEY and CDR2 as SMNVEV (reference sequence). This CDR3 contains 14 residues. Trimming took off 6 bases at V and 2 bases at J, with 11 bases between the two ends. This sample is drawn from a study of CD8 T cells in ankylosing spondylitis. Overall study results and limits: There was a TCR beta motif, made of eight highly homologous variants, that appeared characteristic of ankylosing spondylitis blood.

Quantitative 5'-RACE with molecular barcodes produced the TCR beta libraries. In TCRdb, the 5' RACE reads were re-called with MiXCR into one record per CDR3 protein. Found here are some 240,000 distinct CDR3 sequences, approximately 7.3% of them singletons; the top ten hold 13% to 15%. The TCR comes from a male donor with ankylosing spondylitis. The chain combines TRBV27 with TRBJ2-4; D is possibly TRBD2 (7 bases). Sequencing input: blood, either unsorted or a sorted T cell fraction (not recorded which). The DNA for the CDR3 is TGTGCCAGCAGCCCCGGGGGGCCCAAAAACATTCAGTACTTC. Protein sequence: CASSPGGPKNIQYF.